This T cell receptor beta chain was obtained from a study of PD-1 blockade in mismatch repair-deficient tumors. In the study overall: Patients had 12 mismatch repair-deficient cancer types and were previously treated and progressing.

The CDR3 runs 15 residues. Germline CDR1 and CDR2: LNHNV and YYDKDF (reference sequence). Trimming shortened V by 5 bases and J by 0 bases, and 14 bases separated the two germline ends. The protocol was immunoSEQ multiplex PCR, while the TCRdb copy is restricted to in-frame clones and leaves out a portion. The repertoire holds some 110,000 clones, with roughly 80% as singletons. All patients were mismatch repair deficient, assessed by either PCR or immunohistochemistry. Findings and limits, study-wide: Rapid post-treatment expansion, then contraction, generally preceding radiologic response, marked tumor-resident clones.

In regard to this clone: Its antigen is unidentified.

The clonotype was recovered from an adult with mismatch repair-deficient cancer. The sample consisted of peripheral blood, taken 60 to 65 weeks after starting pembrolizumab. This rearrangement joins TRBV15 to TRBJ2-7; D might be TRBD2 (7 bases). CDR3 amino acids: CATSEGGGASYEQYF. The CDR3 nucleotides are TGTGCCACCAGCGAGGGTGGGGGGGCCTCCTACGAGCAGTACTTC.